This TCR beta chain was captured by sequencing in a study of regulatory dendritic cells for organ transplantation. Study observations and caveats: Memory CD8+ T cells were the most oligoclonal; naive cells were highly diverse. Resting memory CD8+ T cells held the most alloreactive clonotypes.

As regards this clone: Its cognate antigen is unknown.

Between the trimmed V and J ends, which lost 3 bases and 0 bases, there was a span of 7 bases. The germline V gene encodes CDR1 MNHEY and CDR2 SMNVEV (reference sequence). CDR3 size: 14 residues. Data came from immunoSEQ multiplex PCR; TCRdb stores just in-frame clones and leaves some out. Of about 12,000 clones in the sample, roughly three quarters are singletons; the top ten hold less than 1.3%. Sorted subsets were CFSE-labeled and cultured approximately 5 days with allogeneic dendritic cells. CD4+ or CD8+ T cells were sorted as naive CD45RA+ or memory CD45RO+. The origin of this receptor is a human donor in good health. The material sequenced was naive CD8+ T cells from blood cultured with regulatory dendritic cells. Subset: CD45RA+ naive T cells. The chain couples TRBV27 to TRBJ2-3; D ambiguous. The CDR3 loop is CASSFVFSTDTQYF. The CDR3 coding sequence is TGTGCCAGCAGTTTTGTCTTTAGCACAGATACGCAGTATTTT.